These 16 T cell receptor beta chains share one sample of origin, sequenced in a study of beta chain features in type 1 diabetes. All of the isolated RNA was reverse transcribed, so expressed TCRB transcripts were sequenced. Assay: immunoSEQ multiplex PCR; the TCRdb copy retains only in-frame clones and omits some. The repertoire holds just over 600,000 clones, around 15% seen once, with about 0.087% in the top ten. Sequenced input: naive CD4+ T cells from blood. The receptors originated from a man younger than 35 in good health.

This clone has a handful of counts. This chain links TRBV27 with TRBJ1-1; TRBD1 agrees at 7 bases. Germline V gene lookup returns CDR1 MNHEY and CDR2 SMNVEV (reference sequence). Trimming removed 6 bases from V and 0 bases from J; junction bases left unmatched: 4. The CDR3 has 14 residues. The CDR3 reads CASSGQAMNTEAFF. CDR3 coding DNA: TGTGCCAGCAGCGGACAGGCTATGAACACTGAAGCTTTCTTT.

There are a few counts of this clone. The chain links TRBV6-6 to TRBJ1-3; D not certain. Germline values: CDR1 MNHNY, CDR2 SVGAGI (reference sequence). Trimming took off 5 bases at V and 0 bases at J, with 11 bases between the two ends. The CDR3 is 15 residues long. CDR3 in DNA: TGTGCCAGCAGTCTAGGACCGATCTCTGGAAACACCATATATTTT. The encoded protein is CASSLGPISGNTIYF.

In its sample, this clone was seen a few times. This chain connects TRBV29-1 to TRBJ1-1; TRBD1 matches 7 bases. This CDR3 has 12 residues. The J segment lost 4 bases and the V segment lost 3 bases, leaving 2 bases of the junction unmatched. From germline, CDR1 is SQVTM and CDR2 ANQGSEA. The DNA of the CDR3 is TGCAGCGTTGAGAACAGGGGCACTGAAGCTTTCTTT. Its translation is CSVENRGTEAFF.

This clone appeared a few times. The chain has TRBV5-4 and TRBJ1-2; D not resolved. Germline V gives CDR1 SGHNT, CDR2 YYREEE (reference sequence). With 2 bases removed from V and 2 bases from J, the gap between germline ends came to 10 bases. The CDR3 length is 14 residues. CDR3 bases: TGTGCCAGCAGCTTCCCGACGGGAAACTATGGCTACACCTTC. Protein sequence: CASSFPTGNYGYTF.

This chain connects TRBV5-4 to TRBJ2-4, with D perhaps TRBD1 (6 bases). V was shortened by 2 bases and J by 7 bases, with 10 bases between the two germline ends. CDR3 length equals 13 residues. Germline CDR1 SGHNT, CDR2 YYREEE (reference sequence). Here the CDR3 DNA reads TGTGCCAGCAGCTTCAGGGGCCCGAACATTCAGTACTTC. Translating it yields CASSFRGPNIQYF.

This clone was observed a handful of times. The chain carries TRBV25-1 and TRBJ1-2; no firm D call. This CDR3 spans 11 amino acids. Germline CDR1 reads MGHDK; CDR2 reads SYGVNS. Trimming shortened V by 6 bases and J by 11 bases, and 13 bases separated the two germline ends. The CDR3 reads CASRFYGIYTF. The CDR3 DNA reads TGTGCCAGCAGATTTTACGGGATATACACCTTC.

The CDR3, as DNA: TGTGCCAGCAGCCAATTCGTCACAGGGACTAACTATGGCTACACCTTC. This encodes CASSQFVTGTNYGYTF. The chain employs TRBV4-2 and TRBJ1-2; D is perhaps TRBD1 (6 bases). V was pared by 2 bases and J by 0 bases, with 13 bases between. This CDR3 is built from 16 residues. Germline-derived CDR1 and CDR2 are LGHNA and YNFKEQ.

This clone was detected only a few times. This rearrangement joins TRBV19 to TRBJ2-2, with D perhaps TRBD1 (6 bases). Germline CDR1 and CDR2: LNHDA and SQIVND (reference sequence). The CDR3 loop spans 16 amino acids. V lost 4 bases to trimming and J lost 4 bases, with 16 bases between them. Here the CDR3 DNA reads TGTGCCAGTAGTAAGACCGGGACAAGAGGCACCGGGGAGCTGTTTTTT. Amino acid sequence: CASSKTGTRGTGELFF.

The genes are TRBV27 and TRBJ2-5, with 9 bases lining up with TRBD1. Trimming cost V 7 bases and J 5 bases; bases outside gene matches: 17. This CDR3 comprises 17 residues. Germline CDR1 and CDR2: MNHEY and SMNVEV (reference sequence). The CDR3 DNA is TGTGCCAGCAAGGCCCTCTACAGGGGGCGGATGGTGGAGACCCAGTACTTC. This codes for CASKALYRGRMVETQYF.

This clone has ten or more counts. This chain links TRBV5-4 with TRBJ2-1; 10 nucleotides agree with TRBD2. This CDR3 spans 14 amino acids. V gave up 3 bases and J gave up 7 bases; unmatched junction bases: 4. Germline V gene lookup returns CDR1 SGHNT and CDR2 YYREEE (reference sequence). The CDR3: CASSSSGRVNEQFF. The CDR3 coding sequence is TGTGCCAGCAGCTCGAGCGGGAGGGTAAATGAGCAGTTCTTC.

A few counts support this clone. The CDR3 DNA is TGTGCCAGCAGTTACGCGGGCATCTCTGGGGCCAACGTCCTGACTTTC. It yields the protein CASSYAGISGANVLTF. The chain carries TRBV6-5 and TRBJ2-6; D might be TRBD2 (5 bases). V dropped 2 bases and J dropped 0 bases, with 8 bases sitting between them. CDR3 length: 16 residues. Germline values: CDR1 MNHEY, CDR2 SVGAGI.

This clone was seen a handful of times. The identical CDR3 is also encoded by other nucleotide sequences in the sample. This chain links TRBV7-3 with TRBJ1-1; D is ambiguous. Trimming cost V 2 bases and J 1 base, with 5 bases left between them. The CDR3 has 13 residues. Germline V gene sequence: CDR1 SGHTA, CDR2 FQGTGA. CDR3 region: CASSLGRNTEAFF. The CDR3 DNA follows: TGTGCCAGCAGCTTAGGCAGGAACACTGAAGCTTTCTTT.

This clone has only a few counts. The chain carries TRBV9 and TRBJ2-5; 8 bases line up with TRBD2. V gave up 0 bases and J gave up 5 bases; unmatched junction bases: 12. The CDR3 consists of 17 residues. Germline CDR1 reads SGDLS; CDR2 reads YYNGEE. The CDR3 here is CASSVGASGPMVETQYF. The DNA of the CDR3 is TGTGCCAGCAGCGTAGGGGCTAGCGGGCCGATGGTGGAGACCCAGTACTTC.

The chain couples TRBV7-2 to TRBJ2-7; D perhaps matches TRBD1 (5 bases). The CDR3 extends over 14 amino acids. The ends were cut back, 2 bases at V and 2 bases at J, with 10 bases in the middle. Germline CDR1 and CDR2: SGHTA and FQGNSA. CDR3 residues: CASSLRQTAYEQYF. The DNA of the CDR3 is TGTGCCAGCAGCTTACGACAGACAGCCTACGAGCAGTACTTC.

The table lists this clone with a few counts. The chain has TRBV15 and TRBJ2-3; D ambiguous. Germline CDR1 is LNHNV and CDR2 is YYDKDF (reference sequence). The CDR3 has 14 amino acids. V was clipped by 3 bases and J by 8 bases, with 15 bases between them. CDR3: CATSRADPKGTQYF. CDR3 nucleotide sequence: TGTGCCACCAGCAGGGCCGATCCTAAGGGTACGCAGTATTTT. Full variable domain (rest looked up from reference TRBV15 and TRBJ2-3): DAMVIQNPRYQVTQFGKPVTLSCSQTLNHNVMYWYQQKSSQAPKLLFHYYDKDFNNEADTPDNFQSRRPNTSFCFLDIRSPGLGDTAMYLCATSRADPKGTQYFGPGTRLTVL.

V usage is TRBV28 and J usage is TRBJ1-2; D may be TRBD1 (6 bases). Trimming cost V 6 bases and J 0 bases, with 14 bases left between them. Germline lookup yields CDR1 MDHEN and CDR2 SYDVKM. The CDR3 spans 15 residues. The DNA for the CDR3 is TGTGCCAGCAGGACTTCAGGGGTACCTAACTATGGCTACACCTTC. Residues: CASRTSGVPNYGYTF.